A selection of T cell receptor beta chains follows, all from one sample in a study of shared clonotypes between healthy human individuals. Only in-frame clones appear in the TCRdb table, and some are missing; sequencing was by immunoSEQ multiplex PCR. The sample carries roughly 640,000 clones, 74% recorded once. Input material: memory CD4+ T cells sorted from blood. The receptors originated from a woman aged 30 to 39 in good health. The CDR3 runs from the conserved cysteine through the conserved F or W. A D gene is named only where the DNA matches it firmly. Not every row has a clone size; where given, it reads once, few, many or a size class.

.,TRBJ2-3,TRBV30,.,TGTGCCTGGGGGTACACAGATACGCAGTATTTT,CAWGYTDTQYF
once,TRBJ1-2,TRBV5-1,TRBD1,TGCGCCAGCAGCTTACAGGGGGTGAACTATGGCTACACCTTC,CASSLQGVNYGYTF
.,TRBJ2-1,TRBV6-5,.,TGTGCCAGCCCGATTACAAGAGTCGGAGGTGAGCAGTTCTTC,CASPITRVGGEQFF
once,TRBJ2-7,TRBV11-2,TRBD2,TGTGCCAGCAGCTTAGGACTAGCAAGCTACGAGCAGTACTTC,CASSLGLASYEQYF
many,TRBJ1-5,TRBV23-1,.,TGCGCCAGCAGAGCCTCACGACGGTTCAATCAGCCCCAGCATTTT,CASRASRRFNQPQHF
.,TRBJ2-3,TRBV5-1,.,TGCGCCAGCAGCCAGTACACAGATACGCAGTATTTT,CASSQYTDTQYF
.,TRBJ1-1,TRBV11-2,.,TGTGCCAGCCGCCCGGGGTTAGGGGTGTATGAAGCTTTCTTT,CASRPGLGVYEAFF
.,TRBJ2-7,TRBV18,.,TGTGCTAGCTCACCACCGGGACTCTCCTACGAGCAGTACTTC,CASSPPGLSYEQYF
.,TRBJ2-2,TRBV27,.,TGTGCCAGCAGTTTACACCACCCGGGGAACACCGGGGAGCTGTTTTTT,CASSLHHPGNTGELFF
.,TRBJ2-5,TRBV15,.,TGTGCCACCAGCAGAGATCAACAAGAGACCCAGTACTTC,CATSRDQQETQYF
few,TRBJ2-2,TRBV28,TRBD2,TGTGCCAGCAGTTTATGGAATTTGGCGGGAGGGCCCGGGGAGCTGTTTTTT,CASSLWNLAGGPGELFF
few,TRBJ2-7,TRBV5-1,TRBD2,TGCGCCAGCAGCACCGGACTAGCGGGAGTGGGCGAGCAGTACTTC,CASSTGLAGVGEQYF
.,TRBJ1-6,TRBV30,TRBD1,TGTGCCTGGATTAGACAGGGGGCCGGATCACCCCTCCACTTT,CAWIRQGAGSPLHF
.,TRBJ2-2,TRBV5-1,.,TGCGCCAGCAGCTTGGCCGTCGAACAAGGCCACACCGGGGAGCTGTTTTTT,CASSLAVEQGHTGELFF
few,TRBJ2-3,TRBV7-2,.,TGTGCCAGCAGCTTAGACTATAGGACAGATACGCAGTATTTT,CASSLDYRTDTQYF
.,TRBJ2-3,TRBV9,.,TGTGCCAGCAGCGTAGCCCTCGCCGGGGGGCCAGATACGCAGTATTTT,CASSVALAGGPDTQYF
.,TRBJ2-1,TRBV6-5,.,TGTGCCAGCAGTTTACAACAAGGGGCCGGTGAGCAGTTCTTC,CASSLQQGAGEQFF
.,TRBJ2-6,TRBV19,.,TGTGCCAGTAGTATAGGGGACTTCTCTGGGGCCAACGTCCTGACTTTC,CASSIGDFSGANVLTF
.,TRBJ1-2,TRBV9,.,TGTGCCAGCAGCGTAGACCAGATTGTGGACCCTTGGGGTAACTATGGCTACACCTTC,CASSVDQIVDPWGNYGYTF
few,TRBJ2-7,TRBV2,.,TGTGCCAGCAAGAGGCCAGGAATGTACGAGCAGTACTTC,CASKRPGMYEQYF
.,TRBJ1-1,TRBV7-8,.,TGTGCCAGCAGCCCACATTTATTCGACAGGAACACTGAAGCTTTCTTT,CASSPHLFDRNTEAFF
.,TRBJ2-7,TRBV28,.,TGTGCCAGCAGCATAATGGCAGGGCGCGCCCTTCCGTACTTC,CASSIMAGRALPYF
once,TRBJ1-4,TRBV28,.,TGTGCCAGCACAAATTCGGGGGGAACTAATGAAAAACTGTTTTTT,CASTNSGGTNEKLFF
.,TRBJ2-1,TRBV5-6,.,TGTGCCAGCAGCTTTACTCTTGGAGGGACTGAGCAGTTCTTC,CASSFTLGGTEQFF
.,TRBJ2-5,TRBV5-1,.,TGCGCCAGCAGCTTACGGGGACTCCAAGAGACCCAGTACTTC,CASSLRGLQETQYF
.,TRBJ1-2,TRBV2,.,TGTGCCAGCAGTTCTACAGGGTATGGCTACACCTTC,CASSSTGYGYTF
.,TRBJ2-1,TRBV4-2,TRBD2,TGTGCCAGCAGCCAAGAGGAACTAGCGGGGGGCCCCCGTGAGCAGTTCTTC,CASSQEELAGGPREQFF
.,TRBJ2-7,TRBV5-5,.,TGTGCCAGCAGCTTTTCCCCTAGCGCCAACTACGAGCAGTACTTC,CASSFSPSANYEQYF
once,TRBJ2-1,TRBV4-1,TRBD2,TGCGCCAGCAGCCAAGAGTCGGCTAGCGGGAGGTTCCTAGGGGGGCAGTTCTTC,CASSQESASGRFLGGQFF
many,TRBJ2-5,TRBV7-8,.,TGTGCCAGCAGCTTAGGTCGACTAATGGAGACCCAGTACTTC,CASSLGRLMETQYF
.,TRBJ1-5,TRBV2,.,TGTGCCAGCAGTCCAGGGCAAAATCGGCCCCAGCATTTT,CASSPGQNRPQHF
.,TRBJ2-7,TRBV18,TRBD1,TGTGCCAGCTCACCCGGGACAGGGTACTACGAGCAGTACTTC,CASSPGTGYYEQYF
.,TRBJ2-5,TRBV11-2,.,TGTGCCAGCAGCTCAAGAACGGGGTACCAAGAGACCCAGTACTTC,CASSSRTGYQETQYF
.,TRBJ2-3,TRBV27,.,TGTGCCAGCAGTTTATCACGAGACTCCCGCACAGATACGCAGTATTTT,CASSLSRDSRTDTQYF
once,TRBJ2-1,TRBV5-1,.,TGCGCCAGCAGCTCCCGGGACGCCTCCTACAATGAGCAGTTCTTC,CASSSRDASYNEQFF
.,TRBJ2-1,TRBV5-8,TRBD2,TGTGCCAGCAGCTTCGGGTCGACTAGCGGGCTATTGTACAATGAGCAGTTCTTC,CASSFGSTSGLLYNEQFF
once,TRBJ1-2,TRBV5-1,.,TGCGCCAGCAGCTTAGGGGGGCTGGACTATGGCTACACCTTC,CASSLGGLDYGYTF